This T cell receptor beta chain derives from a study of vaccination and CD4 T cells after COVID-19. Germline V lookup: CDR1 LNHDA, CDR2 SQIVND (reference sequence). CDR3 size: 12 residues. V was clipped by 6 bases and J by 9 bases, with 12 bases between them. Cultured CD4+ T cell DNA was sequenced using the Oncomine TCR Beta short-read assay. TCRdb recomputed calls from the PCR reads with MiXCR, one row per CDR3 protein. The sample has just over 7,000 distinct CDR3 sequences, roughly 43% seen once; the top ten hold about 25%. This clonotype occurred a few times. Its antigen is still unknown. Treatment of the sample: approximately nine-day PBMC culture with coronavirus spike peptide pools or control peptides (ViraFEST assay). One should note that the unexposed donor's CD4+ T cells were collected before the COVID-19 pandemic (2011-2018). ViraFEST sequenced TCRs after peptide-pool expansion of antigen-specific T cells.

This chain joins TRBV19 and TRBJ2-1; D remains ambiguous. Material for sequencing was CD4+ T cells from blood, cultured in vitro. The receptor comes from a human donor in good health. CDR3 amino acids: CASSQSSGEQFF. The DNA for the CDR3 is TGTGCCAGTAGCCAATCCTCGGGTGAGCAGTTCTTC. The full variable domain, rest sourced from reference TRBV19 and TRBJ2-1, is DGGITQSPKYLFRKEGQNVTLSCEQNLNHDAMYWYRQDPGQGLRLIYYSQIVNDFQKGDIAEGYSVSREKKESFPLTVTSAQKNPTAFYLCASSQSSGEQFFGPGTRLTVL.